This T cell receptor (beta chain) was obtained from a study of a mutant IDH1 vaccine in newly diagnosed glioma. Study at large: It was radiotherapy, temozolomide, or both that patients received previously, with most receiving both.

A word on this clone: Antigen unknown.

Described time point: week 35, safety follow-up. With topical imiquimod, each dose of the vaccine consisted of 300 ug of mutant IDH1 20-mer peptide. The CDR3 totals 15 residues. V lost 4 bases to trimming and J lost 0 bases, with 13 bases between them. CDR1 and CDR2 from the germline V gene are LNHNV and YYDKDF (reference sequence). Sequencing used immunoSEQ multiplex PCR; TCRdb keeps in-frame clones, though not all of them. The sample has about 60,000 clones, 84% seen once. The chain has TRBV15 and TRBJ2-7, with D possibly TRBD1 on 5 matching bases. This specimen was PBMCs, taken from a glioma patient whose treatment included an IDH1 peptide vaccine. This receptor was identified in a man in his thirties or forties with glioma. The DNA of the CDR3 is TGTGCCACCAGCATTGGACAACCGAGCTCCTACGAGCAGTACTTC. Translated, it gives CATSIGQPSSYEQYF.